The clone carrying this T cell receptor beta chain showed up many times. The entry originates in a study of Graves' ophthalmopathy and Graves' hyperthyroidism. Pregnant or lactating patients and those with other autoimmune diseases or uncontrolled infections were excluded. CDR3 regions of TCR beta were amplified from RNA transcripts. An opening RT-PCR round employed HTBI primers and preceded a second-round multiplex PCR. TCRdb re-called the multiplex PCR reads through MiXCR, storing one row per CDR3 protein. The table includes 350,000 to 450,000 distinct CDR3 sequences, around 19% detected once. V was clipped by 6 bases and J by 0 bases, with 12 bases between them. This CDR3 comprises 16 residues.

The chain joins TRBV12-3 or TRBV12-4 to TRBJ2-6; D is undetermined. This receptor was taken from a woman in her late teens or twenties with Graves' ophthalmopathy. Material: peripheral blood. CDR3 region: CASRTQHSSGANVLTF. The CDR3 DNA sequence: TGTGCCAGCAGAACCCAGCATAGCTCTGGGGCCAACGTCCTGACTTTC.